The T cell receptor (beta chain) under discussion was sequenced for a study of cytomegalovirus exposure and HLA in healthy donors. Whole-study findings and limits: Cytomegalovirus-associated TCR beta chains were listed, numbering some 150. Clonal expansion, a later analysis showed, was greater in HLA-associated TCR beta chains than in equally common others.

The primer mix had 60 Vbeta and 13 Jbeta primers. Method: immunoSEQ multiplex PCR; TCRdb's copy keeps in-frame clones and lacks some. The sample carries fewer than 120,000 clones, around 85% recorded once. The germline gives CDR1 MNHEY, CDR2 SMNVEV (reference sequence). The V end was cut by 0 bases, the J end by 0 bases, with 6 bases between. This CDR3 is 15 amino acids long. About this clone: Its antigen is unknown.

J is TRBJ1-3 and V is TRBV27; unclear D gene. Material for sequencing was PBMCs. This receptor was obtained from a man in his forties in good health and CMV-seronegative. The CDR3 DNA reads TGTGCCAGCAGTTTATCCCCCAACTCTGGAAACACCATATATTTT. It translates to CASSLSPNSGNTIYF.